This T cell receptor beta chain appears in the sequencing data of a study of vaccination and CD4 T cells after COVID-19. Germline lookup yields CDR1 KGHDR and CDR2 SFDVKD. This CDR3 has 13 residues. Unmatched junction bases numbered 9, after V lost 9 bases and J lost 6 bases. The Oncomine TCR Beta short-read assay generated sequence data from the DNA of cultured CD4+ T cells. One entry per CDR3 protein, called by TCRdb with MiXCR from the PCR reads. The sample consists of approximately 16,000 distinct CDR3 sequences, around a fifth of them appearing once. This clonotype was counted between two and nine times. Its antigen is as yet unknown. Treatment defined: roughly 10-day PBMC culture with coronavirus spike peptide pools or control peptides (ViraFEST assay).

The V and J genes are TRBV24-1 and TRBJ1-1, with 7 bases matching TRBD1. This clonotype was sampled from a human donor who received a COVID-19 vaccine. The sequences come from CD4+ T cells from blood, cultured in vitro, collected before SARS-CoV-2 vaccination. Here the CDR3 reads CATDRDYEPEAFF. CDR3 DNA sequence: TGTGCCACCGACAGGGACTACGAACCTGAAGCTTTCTTT.